The source of this TCR beta chain is a study of T cell responses to AZD1222 COVID-19 vaccine (dated by TCRdb to the early 2020s). Context from the whole study: AZD1222 recipients whose second dose came at about 4 weeks and those whose second dose came at about 12 weeks were combined into one group, since spike-specific TCR depth and breadth did not differ between the two schedules. TCR sequencing covered some 240 trial participants: about 210 given two doses of AZD1222 and 26 given two doses of MenACWY control vaccine. Enrollment into the trials was organized by age into subgroups of 18-55, 56-69 and 70-plus years, and those subgroups contained roughly 150, 30 and 60 TCR-sequenced participants, respectively. What the authors observed across the whole study: Reportedly, almost half of the unique spike-specific TCRs recognized epitopes lying outside the regions that are mutated in the B.1.351 and B.1.1.7 variants. Most participants were white British and females outnumbered males, and the authors suggested that clonal diversity may have been underestimated. Because no samples from the day 14 peak response were available, repertoires could be characterized only after the peak T cell response. Spike-specific TCR breadth and depth rose significantly after two AZD1222 doses compared with day 0 and with MenACWY recipients. The 56-69-year group was small, and its depth increase did not reach significance, likely because of low power. Conclusions about previously exposed vaccinees were limited because only five to seven AZD1222 recipients were SARS-CoV-2 seropositive at baseline. Vaccine-associated CD4 TCRs spanned the whole spike protein, with dominant responses in regions 160-218 and 743-854.

This specimen's time point label, interpreted: baseline before first vaccination. Vaccinee samples came from UK trials COV001 and COV002, including a single-blind randomized controlled phase 2/3 trial of AZD1222 (ChAdOx1 nCoV-19) in healthy adults. Trial participant PBMC samples were collected at day 0 and day 28 after the second dose for TCRbeta chain sequencing. Concerning this clone itself: What antigen it recognizes has not been identified. Base-call qualities are not available, and no considerably larger clone is one nucleotide away.

The CDR3 regions of human TCRbeta chains were analyzed by immunosequencing. The original pipeline was this. TCRs in the repertoires were compared against a reference library of SARS-CoV-2-specific TCRs that had been generated with the MIRA antigen-specificity platform. Breadth was defined as the fraction of unique TCRs that were SARS-CoV-2-associated, and depth was defined as the fraction of total T cells that were SARS-CoV-2-associated. Using the MIRA data, each spike-specific TCR was assigned both to the spike region to which the TCR was reactive and to a CD4 or CD8 class. Log10-transformed breadth and depth values were compared by one-way ANOVA with Sidak's multiple comparisons tests. This immuneACCESS table, as held by TCRdb, lists in-frame sequences with V and J called but not all clones. Of the missing ones, under half trace to an unresolved V gene in checked studies; the others have no known cause. The DNA was the basis for D and trimming; V, J and clone size are from that table. The sample contains 150,000 to 200,000 clones, 93% of them found a single time. 3.5% to 5% of the sample goes to the ten largest clones.

Taken from cysteine to phenylalanine, the CDR3 has 15 residues. Only CDR3 DNA is held: 45 bases, read in frame from base 1. The junction shows trimming of 5 bases on V and 3 bases on J, and the gene matches do not reach 8 bases of it. The germline V gene encodes CDR1 SEHNR and CDR2 FQNEAQ (reference sequence). The clonotype comes from an adult in good health. The sequencing used peripheral blood, collected on day 0 of AZD1222 vaccination. The chain is encoded by TRBV7-9 joined to TRBJ2-3, with 7 central nucleotides matching TRBD2. The sequenced DNA is TGTGCCAGCAGCCCCTGGGAGGGGCAGACAGATACGCAGTATTTT. Translated, it gives CASSPWEGQTDTQYF. The CDR3, completed at both ends by the reference TRBV7-9 and TRBJ2-3 genes, gives the full variable domain DTGVSQNPRHKITKRGQNVTFRCDPISEHNRLYWYRQTLGQGPEFLTYFQNEAQLEKSRLLSDRFSAERPKGSFSTLEIQRTEQGDSAMYLCASSPWEGQTDTQYFGPGTRLTVL.